This T cell receptor (beta chain) was sequenced for a study of cytomegalovirus exposure and HLA in healthy donors. Whole-study findings and limits: For cytomegalovirus status, the classifier reportedly gave diagnoses with high specificity and sensitivity. CMV antigen specificity was confirmed in vitro for a few CMV-associated chains.

This clone was detected only a few times. Its antigen is still unknown. PCR used 60 Vbeta primers and 13 Jbeta primers. Only in-frame clones appear in the TCRdb table, and some are missing; sequencing was by immunoSEQ multiplex PCR. The table lists roughly 55,000 clones, 70% to 75% of them singletons, with 30% to 40% in the top ten. The sample was PBMCs. The source of this sequence is a man aged 35 to 55 in good health and CMV-seropositive.

The CDR3 region is CASSQDYGTDGQPQHF. The CDR3 DNA reads TGCGCCAGCAGCCAAGATTACGGGACAGACGGGCAGCCCCAGCATTTT. The rearrangement links TRBV4-3 to TRBJ1-5; 7 nucleotides match TRBD1. This CDR3 has 16 amino acids. The germline V gene has CDR1 LGHNA and CDR2 YSLEER. The V gene end was trimmed by 0 bases and the J gene end by 7 bases; junction bases not matched to a gene: 9.